These T cell receptor beta chains were read from a single sample in a study of T cell responses to AZD1222 COVID-19 vaccine. TCRdb's table, derived via immunoSEQ multiplex PCR, lists solely in-frame clones and lacks some. Here the sample spans over 90,000 clones, approximately 90% being singletons. The specimen was peripheral blood, collected 28 days after the second AZD1222 dose. These receptors all come from an adult who received the AZD1222 COVID-19 vaccine. Both conserved end residues are part of each CDR3. The D gene is left open where the match is weak. A row's size may be missing; if present it is once, few, many or a size class.

v_call	j_call	d_call	clone_size	cdr3_aa	cdr3_nt
TRBV7-9	TRBJ1-1	.	once	CASSSAAGLQGAEAFF	TGTGCCAGCAGCTCCGCCGCCGGTTTACAGGGCGCTGAAGCTTTCTTT
TRBV2	TRBJ1-4	.	.	CASRGARTEKLFF	TGTGCCAGCAGGGGGGCCAGGACTGAAAAACTGTTTTTT
TRBV4-1	TRBJ1-1	.	once	CASSQDKGPGQIPTEAFF	TGCGCCAGCAGCCAAGATAAGGGACCTGGACAGATACCCACTGAAGCTTTCTTT
TRBV6-2/TRBV6-3	TRBJ2-7	.	.	CASSYGSTYEQYF	TGTGCCAGCAGTTACGGAAGCACCTACGAGCAGTACTTC
TRBV3-1/TRBV3-2	TRBJ2-1	TRBD2	.	CASSQDVRAAGSFYNEQFF	TGTGCCAGCAGCCAAGATGTTAGGGCAGCGGGGTCCTTCTACAATGAGCAGTTCTTC
TRBV7-2	TRBJ1-2	.	.	CASSSGRNGGYTF	TGTGCCAGCAGCTCTGGACGAAATGGTGGCTACACCTTC
TRBV19	TRBJ1-1	TRBD1	.	CATRTGGGTNTEAFF	TGTGCCACCCGGACAGGGGGCGGCACGAACACTGAAGCTTTCTTT
TRBV5-1	TRBJ2-2	TRBD1	.	CASSLDRGYSGELFF	TGCGCCAGCAGCTTGGACAGGGGTTATAGCGGGGAGCTGTTTTTT
TRBV6-1	TRBJ1-3	.	.	CASSEAGSGNTIYF	TGTGCCAGCAGTGAAGCCGGCTCTGGAAACACCATATATTTT
TRBV7-9	TRBJ2-3	.	.	CASSLTGLGADTQYF	TGTGCCAGCAGCTTAACAGGGTTGGGCGCAGATACGCAGTATTTT
TRBV29-1	TRBJ2-3	TRBD2	.	CSVARFTSGGTDTQYF	TGCAGCGTTGCACGGTTTACTAGCGGAGGCACAGATACGCAGTATTTT
TRBV5-4	TRBJ1-2	.	.	CASSLDDYGYTF	TGTGCCAGCAGCTTGGACGACTATGGCTACACCTTC
TRBV7-9	TRBJ1-1	.	.	CASSSIWNTEAFF	TGTGCCAGCAGCTCCATCTGGAACACTGAAGCTTTCTTT
TRBV6-6	TRBJ1-2	TRBD1	.	CASSPRGGTGGKGYGYTF	TGTGCCAGCAGTCCCCGGGGGGGGACAGGGGGGAAAGGCTATGGCTACACCTTC
TRBV14	TRBJ1-2	.	.	CASSQDPGYGYTF	TGTGCCAGCAGCCAGGACCCAGGCTATGGCTACACCTTC
TRBV6-5	TRBJ1-1	.	.	CASSYVANTEAFF	TGTGCCAGCAGTTACGTCGCGAACACTGAAGCTTTCTTT
TRBV3-1/TRBV3-2	TRBJ2-1	.	.	CASSHAYPGAYRFNEQFF	TGTGCCAGCAGCCACGCATATCCCGGGGCCTATAGGTTCAATGAGCAGTTCTTC
TRBV18	TRBJ1-4	.	once	CASSPGGRGEKLFF	TGTGCCAGCTCACCTGGCGGCCGGGGGGAAAAACTGTTTTTT
TRBV11-1	TRBJ2-7	.	.	CASSPTPGGPYEQYF	TGTGCCAGCAGCCCCACCCCGGGGGGCCCCTACGAGCAGTACTTC
TRBV7-8	TRBJ2-2	TRBD1	once	CASSTVWRTGGTGELFF	TGTGCCAGCAGCACGGTCTGGCGGACAGGGGGCACCGGGGAGCTGTTTTTT
TRBV5-5	TRBJ2-7	.	.	CASSKPGPSSYEQYF	TGTGCCAGCAGCAAGCCGGGACCTAGCTCCTACGAGCAGTACTTC
TRBV15	TRBJ2-7	TRBD1	.	CATSPYTGGLYEQYF	TGTGCCACCAGCCCCTATACAGGGGGCCTCTACGAGCAGTACTTC
TRBV6-6	TRBJ2-3	.	.	CASSYGWTYTDTQYF	TGTGCCAGCAGTTACGGCTGGACCTACACAGATACGCAGTATTTT
TRBV11-3	TRBJ2-3	TRBD2	.	CASSERTSANTDTQYF	TGTGCCAGCAGCGAACGGACTAGCGCAAACACAGATACGCAGTATTTT
TRBV9	TRBJ1-6	TRBD1	.	CASSAHLGQGANSPLHF	TGTGCCAGCAGCGCCCACCTGGGACAGGGGGCAAATTCACCCCTCCACTTT
TRBV7-9	TRBJ2-7	.	.	CASSFPPGSLYEQYF	TGTGCCAGCAGCTTCCCCCCTGGGAGCCTCTACGAGCAGTACTTC
TRBV19	TRBJ1-5	.	.	CASTDTDRYQPQHF	TGTGCCAGTACCGACACGGATAGGTATCAGCCCCAGCATTTT
TRBV6-5	TRBJ1-5	.	.	CASSAPPQPQHF	TGTGCCAGCAGCGCGCCCCCTCAGCCCCAGCATTTT
TRBV7-2	TRBJ2-5	TRBD1	once	CASSLVGTGVWETQYF	TGTGCCAGCAGCTTAGTGGGGACAGGGGTATGGGAGACCCAGTACTTC
TRBV5-4	TRBJ2-7	.	.	CASSLGPGAPGAPEFGEQYF	TGTGCCAGCAGCTTGGGGCCTGGGGCCCCAGGGGCCCCAGAGTTTGGGGAGCAGTACTTC
TRBV5-1	TRBJ2-2	.	.	CASSLNGGDTGELFF	TGCGCCAGCAGCTTGAACGGAGGGGACACCGGGGAGCTGTTTTTT
TRBV2	TRBJ1-1	.	medium-sized	CASSESGVMNTEAFF	TGTGCCAGCAGTGAATCCGGGGTAATGAACACTGAAGCTTTCTTT
TRBV7-9	TRBJ1-3	.	.	CASSLPGAGNTIYF	TGTGCCAGCAGCTTGCCCGGGGCTGGAAACACCATATATTTT
TRBV2	TRBJ2-2	.	.	CASRVGGTANTGELFF	TGTGCCAGCAGAGTGGGGGGGACAGCGAACACCGGGGAGCTGTTTTTT
TRBV18	TRBJ1-2	TRBD1	few	CASSPLSTKGQGIGYTF	TGTGCCAGCTCACCACTGAGCACCAAAGGACAGGGCATTGGCTACACCTTC
TRBV6-5	TRBJ2-6	.	.	CASSISSGANVLTF	TGTGCCAGCAGCATCAGCTCTGGGGCCAACGTCCTGACTTTC
TRBV6-1	TRBJ1-3	.	.	CASSEVVRFSGNTIYF	TGTGCCAGCAGTGAAGTGGTCAGGTTCTCTGGAAACACCATATATTTT
TRBV7-3	TRBJ2-2	TRBD2	.	CASSPSAGANTGELFF	TGTGCCAGCAGCCCAAGCGCGGGGGCGAACACCGGGGAGCTGTTTTTT
TRBV10-3	TRBJ2-7	.	.	CAISGSRSSSYEQYF	TGTGCCATCAGTGGATCGCGGTCGAGCTCCTACGAGCAGTACTTC
TRBV2	TRBJ1-5	.	.	CASSGGQPRGNQPQHF	TGTGCCAGCAGTGGAGGACAGCCAAGGGGCAATCAGCCCCAGCATTTT
TRBV19	TRBJ1-1	.	.	CASSIAGMNTEAFF	TGTGCCAGTAGTATAGCGGGGATGAACACTGAAGCTTTCTTT